This T cell receptor beta chain was identified during a study of CD8 T cells in ankylosing spondylitis. Study outcomes and limitations: Prior work had noted some motif variants in reactive arthritis blood and synovial fluid.

A quantitative 5'-RACE method, one with molecular barcodes, was used to make TCR beta libraries. MiXCR, applied by TCRdb to the 5' RACE reads, yields one record per CDR3 protein. Of about 240,000 distinct CDR3 sequences in the sample, around 10% are singletons; the top ten hold around 7%. This CDR3 is 15 amino acids long. Trimming removed 2 bases from V and 5 bases from J, with 12 bases in between. The germline gives CDR1 SSHAT, CDR2 FNYEAQ (reference sequence). Many counts were recorded for this clonotype. What it recognizes is unknown. Sequenced input: blood, either unsorted or a sorted T cell fraction (not recorded which). V and J are TRBV7-7 and TRBJ2-2; no definite D call. This TCR derives from a male donor with ankylosing spondylitis or in good health (not recorded which). The CDR3 nucleotides read TGTGCCAGCAGCTTACTTCAGTTCGGGACCGGGGAGCTGTTTTTT. It specifies CASSLLQFGTGELFF.